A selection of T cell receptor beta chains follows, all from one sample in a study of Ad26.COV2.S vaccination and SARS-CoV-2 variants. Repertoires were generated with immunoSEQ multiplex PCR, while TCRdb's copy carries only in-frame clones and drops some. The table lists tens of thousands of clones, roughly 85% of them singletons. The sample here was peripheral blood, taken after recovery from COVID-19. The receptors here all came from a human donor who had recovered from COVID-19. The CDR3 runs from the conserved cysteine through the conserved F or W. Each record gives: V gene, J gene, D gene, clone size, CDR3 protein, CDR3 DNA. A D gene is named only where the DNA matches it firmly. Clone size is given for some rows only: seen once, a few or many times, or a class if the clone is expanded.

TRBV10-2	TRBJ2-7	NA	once	CASGLHYEQYF	TGCGCCAGCGGACTCCACTACGAGCAGTACTTC
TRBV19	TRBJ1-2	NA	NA	CASSESAGYNYGYTF	TGTGCCAGTAGCGAAAGTGCCGGGTACAACTATGGCTACACCTTC
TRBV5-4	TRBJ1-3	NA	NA	CASSLAMGATGNTIYF	TGTGCCAGCAGCTTAGCCATGGGCGCGACTGGAAACACCATATATTTT
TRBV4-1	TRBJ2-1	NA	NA	CASSQDPESSDTFF	TGCGCCAGCAGCCAAGACCCCGAGAGCTCCGATACGTTCTTC
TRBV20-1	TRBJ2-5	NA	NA	CSARRDQTQYF	TGCAGTGCCCGAAGGGATCAGACCCAGTACTTC
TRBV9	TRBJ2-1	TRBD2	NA	CASSGLSTSGRSFF	TGTGCCAGCAGCGGACTTTCAACTAGCGGGAGGTCCTTCTTC
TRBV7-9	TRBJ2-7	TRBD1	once	CASSVKGQSYEQYF	TGTGCCAGCAGCGTAAAGGGACAGTCCTACGAGCAGTACTTC
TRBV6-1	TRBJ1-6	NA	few	CASSEVYNSPLHF	TGTGCCAGCAGTGAGGTGTATAATTCACCCCTCCACTTT
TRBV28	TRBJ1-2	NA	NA	CASSFRQESIYGYTF	TGTGCCAGCAGTTTCCGGCAGGAATCAATCTATGGCTACACCTTC
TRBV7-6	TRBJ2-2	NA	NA	CASRSRINTGELFF	TGTGCCAGCAGGAGCCGGATTAACACCGGGGAGCTGTTTTTT
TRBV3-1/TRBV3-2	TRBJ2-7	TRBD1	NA	CASSQMDRESYEQYF	TGTGCCAGCAGCCAGATGGACAGGGAGTCCTACGAGCAGTACTTC
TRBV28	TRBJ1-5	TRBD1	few	CASSLRQGGNQPQHF	TGTGCCAGCAGTTTGCGGCAGGGGGGGAATCAGCCCCAGCATTTT